The entry below describes one T cell receptor beta chain. Its cognate antigen is unknown. Assay: immunoSEQ multiplex PCR; the TCRdb copy retains only in-frame clones and omits some. This sample has approximately 26,000 clones; approximately 73% occur once, and the top ten carry roughly 21%. Before the COVID-19 pandemic, during about 2011-2019, CD4+ T cells were taken from unexposed donors. Isolation of CD4+ T cells took place after roughly nine days in culture. This sample was taken from a study of CD4 T cells in relation to SARS-CoV-2 and coronaviruses. Study overall: TCR beta CDR3s were sequenced after approximately ten-day antigen culture of PBMCs. The negative reference was HIV-1 Nef peptide pool or peptide-free culture.

Trimming at V came to 0 bases and at J to 5 bases, leaving 3 bases not matched to a gene. Per germline, CDR1 LGHDT and CDR2 YNNKEL (reference sequence). The CDR3 is made up of 15 amino acids. This chain uses TRBV3-1 (or the pseudogene TRBV3-2) with TRBJ2-1; 8 positions agree with TRBD2. The receptor comes from a human donor in good health. The sequenced sample was CD4+ T cells from PBMCs, cultured in vitro. CDR3 loop: CASSQDSGRHNEQFF. The CDR3, as DNA: TGTGCCAGCAGCCAAGACAGCGGGAGACACAATGAGCAGTTCTTC.